This T cell receptor beta chain is drawn from a study of T cells in Graves' hyperthyroidism and ophthalmopathy. Findings and limits, study-wide: Most clonotypes that expanded in the thyroid above 0.001 also showed up in blood.

Regions amplified from RNA transcripts were the TCR beta CDR3 regions. In the first-round RT-PCR of the TCR CDR3, the HTBI primer set was used. TCRdb used MiXCR to reprocess the multiplex PCR reads, holding one entry per CDR3 protein. The table lists under 400,000 distinct CDR3 sequences, 21% of them singletons. Exclusion criteria comprised uncontrolled infection, other autoimmune disease, pregnancy or lactation. Fresh peripheral blood, approximately 10 ml, yielded the PBMCs. The germline V gene has CDR1 MNHNS and CDR2 SASEGT. This CDR3 is built from 12 residues. Trimming stripped 6 bases from V and 7 bases from J, with 7 bases between. At least ten counts were recorded for this clonotype. As yet, its antigen is unknown.

This TCR derives from a woman in her fifties or sixties with Graves' hyperthyroidism. Material: blood. V is TRBV6-1 and J is TRBJ1-6; D is undetermined. CDR3 sequence: CASRLTNSPLHF. The CDR3 DNA sequence: TGTGCCAGCAGGTTAACCAATTCACCCCTCCACTTT.